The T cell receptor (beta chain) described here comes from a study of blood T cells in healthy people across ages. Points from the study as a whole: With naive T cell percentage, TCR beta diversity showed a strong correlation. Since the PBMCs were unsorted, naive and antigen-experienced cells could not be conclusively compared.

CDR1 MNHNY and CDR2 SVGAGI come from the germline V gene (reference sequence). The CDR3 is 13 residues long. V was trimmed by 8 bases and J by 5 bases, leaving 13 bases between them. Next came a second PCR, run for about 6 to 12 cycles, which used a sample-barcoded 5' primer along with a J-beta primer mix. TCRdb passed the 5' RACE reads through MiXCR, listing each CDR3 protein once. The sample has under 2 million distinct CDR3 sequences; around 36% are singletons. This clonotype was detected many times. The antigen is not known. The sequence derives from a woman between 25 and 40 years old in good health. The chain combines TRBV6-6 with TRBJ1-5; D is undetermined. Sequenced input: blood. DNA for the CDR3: TGTGCCAGCCGCTCTCGGGATCATCAGCCCCAGCATTTT. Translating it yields CASRSRDHQPQHF.